This entry features one T cell receptor beta chain sequence. There is no known antigen for this receptor. No quality values exist for individual bases; no much larger clone is one base distant. TCRbeta CDR3 regions were amplified from genomic DNA by means of the immunoSEQ Assay, a bias-controlled multiplex PCR. The source study handled its data this way. The number of nucleated cells in each sample was estimated by amplification of reference gene primers within the assay. To quantify the absolute abundance of each unique TCRbeta CDR3 rearrangement, sequence reads were collapsed and filtered. For each sample, productive Simpson clonality was calculated as the square root of Simpson's diversity index over productive rearrangements. Held by TCRdb, this immuneACCESS table contains in-frame sequences only and omits some clones. Under half of the omission traces to an unresolved V gene where checked; the cause of the rest is unknown. V, J and clone size were drawn from that table, and D and trimming were deduced from the DNA. This sample gives roughly 150,000 clones in total; 80% to 90% of them show up just once. Approximately 15% of the sample is held by the ten biggest clonotypes.

The entry originates in a study of blood T cell repertoires in COVID-19 (dated by TCRdb to 2018 to 2021). Background on the whole study: The collaborator samples originated in the United States, Italy and Spain and spanned the acute and convalescent phases of COVID-19. Samples were obtained from the ongoing ImmuneRACE study (first 160 participants) and from 1,254 subjects provided by 6 global collaborators. Where available, HLA class I and class II types were taken from metadata supplied by the sample provider and were not determined by assay-based typing. Nearly every sample came with metadata listing a de-identified subject ID, COVID-19 status, age in years and sex. Subjects who had been exposed to COVID-19, were actively infected with it, or had recovered from it provided the deeply sampled blood TCRbeta repertoires that made up the dataset. The repertoires were released in a freely available public database meant as a resource for research on the immune response to SARS-CoV-2. The prospective study material was composed of cDNA or gDNA derived from T cells, B-cell-depleted T cells, or PBMCs. Broad study findings and their caveats: The amount of clinical and demographic metadata varied by source and participant and was provided uncurated.

Looking up the germline V gene yields CDR1 SGHDT and CDR2 YYEEEE. The CDR3 starts with the cysteine, ends with the phenylalanine, and has 16 residues. Only the CDR3 portion is preserved as DNA: 48 bases, with reading frame beginning at the first base. V is cut back by 0 bases and J by 9 bases, with 9 bases in the junction unmatched. The collaborating institutions used their own protocols to collect whole blood in K2EDTA tubes. Collaborator samples were shipped for TCRbeta analysis as frozen whole blood, isolated PBMCs, or DNA extracted from either sample type. The sample comprised peripheral blood. The sequence joins TRBV5-6 to TRBJ2-4, with 10 middle bases fitting TRBD1. The sequence was collected from a woman aged 40 to 50 with acute or convalescent COVID-19. The CDR3 in this case is CASSLEPGQGHAIQYF. The DNA sequence is as follows: TGTGCCAGCAGCTTGGAGCCGGGACAGGGGCATGCCATTCAGTACTTC. Where the CDR3 stops, the reference TRBV5-6 and TRBJ2-4 genes take over; the full variable domain is DAGVTQSPTHLIKTRGQQVTLRCSPKSGHDTVSWYQQALGQGPQFIFQYYEEEERQRGNFPDRFSGHQFPNYSSELNVNALLLGDSALYLCASSLEPGQGHAIQYFGAGTRLSVL.